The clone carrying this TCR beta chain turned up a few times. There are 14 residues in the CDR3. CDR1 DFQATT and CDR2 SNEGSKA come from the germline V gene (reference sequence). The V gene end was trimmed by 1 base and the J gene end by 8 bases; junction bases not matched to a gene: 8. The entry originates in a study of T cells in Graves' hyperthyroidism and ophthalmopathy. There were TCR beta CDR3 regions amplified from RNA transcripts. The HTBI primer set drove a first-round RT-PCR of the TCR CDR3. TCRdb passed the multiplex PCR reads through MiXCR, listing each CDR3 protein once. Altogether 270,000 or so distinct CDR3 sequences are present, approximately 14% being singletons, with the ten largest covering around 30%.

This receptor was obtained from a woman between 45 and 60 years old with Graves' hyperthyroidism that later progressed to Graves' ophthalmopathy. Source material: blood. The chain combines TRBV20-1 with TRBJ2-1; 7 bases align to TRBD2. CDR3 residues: CSARGEGLGDEQFF. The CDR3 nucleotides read TGCAGTGCTAGAGGGGAGGGACTGGGCGATGAGCAGTTCTTC.